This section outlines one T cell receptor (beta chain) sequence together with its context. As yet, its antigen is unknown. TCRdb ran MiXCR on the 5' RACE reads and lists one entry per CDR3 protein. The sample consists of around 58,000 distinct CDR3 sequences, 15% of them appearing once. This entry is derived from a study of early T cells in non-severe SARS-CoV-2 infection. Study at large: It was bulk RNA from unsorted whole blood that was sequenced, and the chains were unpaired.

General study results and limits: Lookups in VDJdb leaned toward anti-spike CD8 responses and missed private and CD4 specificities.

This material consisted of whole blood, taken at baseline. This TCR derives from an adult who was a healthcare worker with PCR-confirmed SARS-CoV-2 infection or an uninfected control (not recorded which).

In nucleotides, the CDR3 is TGTGCCAGCAGAGCTGTGGTCGACAGTGGGGCCGGGGAGCTGTTTTTT. Translating it yields CASRAVVDSGAGELFF. V and J are TRBV5-4 and TRBJ2-2, with D possibly being TRBD1 (5 bases). The germline CDR1 and CDR2 sequences are SGHNT and YYREEE (reference sequence). The CDR3 extends over 16 amino acids. Deletions cut 5 bases from V and 6 bases from J, with 20 bases between.